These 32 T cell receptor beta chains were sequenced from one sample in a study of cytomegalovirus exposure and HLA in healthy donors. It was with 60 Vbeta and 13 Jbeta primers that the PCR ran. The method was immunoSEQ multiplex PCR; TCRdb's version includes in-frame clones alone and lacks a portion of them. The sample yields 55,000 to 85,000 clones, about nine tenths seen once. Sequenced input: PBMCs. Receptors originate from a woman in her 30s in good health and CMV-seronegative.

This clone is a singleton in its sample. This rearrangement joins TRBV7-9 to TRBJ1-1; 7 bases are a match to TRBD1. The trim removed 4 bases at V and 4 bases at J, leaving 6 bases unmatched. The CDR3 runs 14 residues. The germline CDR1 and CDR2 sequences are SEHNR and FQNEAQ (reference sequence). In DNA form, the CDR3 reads TGTGCCAGCAGCTCGACAGGGCTAAGCACTGAAGCTTTCTTT. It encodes CASSSTGLSTEAFF.

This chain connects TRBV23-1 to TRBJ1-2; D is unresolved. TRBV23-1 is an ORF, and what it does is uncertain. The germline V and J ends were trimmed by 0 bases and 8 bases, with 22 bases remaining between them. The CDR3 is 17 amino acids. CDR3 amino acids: CASSQSRADIGREGYTF. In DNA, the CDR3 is TGCGCCAGCAGTCAATCGAGGGCTGACATAGGGCGAGAAGGCTACACCTTC.

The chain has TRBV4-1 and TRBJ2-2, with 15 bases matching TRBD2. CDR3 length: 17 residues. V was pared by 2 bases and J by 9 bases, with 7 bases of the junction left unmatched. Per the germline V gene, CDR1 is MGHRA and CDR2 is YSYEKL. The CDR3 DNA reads TGCGCCAGCAGCCAATACGGACTAGCGGGAGGGCAGAGGGAGCTGTTTTTT. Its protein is CASSQYGLAGGQRELFF.

The CDR3 DNA follows: TGCGCCAGCAGCACCACAGGGCCCTATGGCTACACCTTC. It yields the protein CASSTTGPYGYTF. This chain connects TRBV4-3 to TRBJ1-2; possible D gene TRBD1, 6 bases. CDR1 LGHNA and CDR2 YSLEER come from the germline V gene. The CDR3 consists of 13 residues. V shed 5 bases and J shed 4 bases, with 11 bases lying between them.

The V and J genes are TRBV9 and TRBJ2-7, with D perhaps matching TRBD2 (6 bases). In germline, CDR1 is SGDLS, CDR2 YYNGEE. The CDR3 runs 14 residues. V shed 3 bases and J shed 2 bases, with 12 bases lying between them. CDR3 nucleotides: TGTGCCAGCAGCGCGGAGGGGTTCACCTACGAGCAGTACTTC. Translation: CASSAEGFTYEQYF. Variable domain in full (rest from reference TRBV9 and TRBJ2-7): DSGVTQTPKHLITATGQRVTLRCSPRSGDLSVYWYQQSLDQGLQFLIQYYNGEERAKGNILERFSAQQFPDLHSELNLSSLELGDSALYFCASSAEGFTYEQYFGPGTRLTVT.

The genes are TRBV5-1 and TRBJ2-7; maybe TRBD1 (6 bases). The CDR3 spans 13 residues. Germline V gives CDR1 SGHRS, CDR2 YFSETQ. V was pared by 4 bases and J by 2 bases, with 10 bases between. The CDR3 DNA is TGCGCCAGCAGCCCCAGGACAGCCTACGAGCAGTACTTC. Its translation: CASSPRTAYEQYF.

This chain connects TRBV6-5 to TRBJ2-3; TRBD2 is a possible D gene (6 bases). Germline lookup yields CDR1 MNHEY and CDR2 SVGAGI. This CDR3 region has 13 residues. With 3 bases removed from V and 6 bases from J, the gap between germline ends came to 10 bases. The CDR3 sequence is CASSYLSGDTQYF. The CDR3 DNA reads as TGTGCCAGCAGTTATTTAAGCGGGGATACGCAGTATTTT.

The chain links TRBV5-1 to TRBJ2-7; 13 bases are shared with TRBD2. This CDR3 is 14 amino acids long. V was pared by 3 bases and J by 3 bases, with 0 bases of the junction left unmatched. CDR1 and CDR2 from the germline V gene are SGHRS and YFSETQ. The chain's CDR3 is CASSWTSGGYEQYF. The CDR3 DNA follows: TGCGCCAGCAGCTGGACTAGCGGGGGCTACGAGCAGTACTTC. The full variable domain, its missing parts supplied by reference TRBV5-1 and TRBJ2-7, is KAGVTQTPRYLIKTRGQQVTLSCSPISGHRSVSWYQQTPGQGLQFLFEYFSETQRNKGNFPGRFSGRQFSNSRSEMNVSTLELGDSALYLCASSWTSGGYEQYFGPGTRLTVT.

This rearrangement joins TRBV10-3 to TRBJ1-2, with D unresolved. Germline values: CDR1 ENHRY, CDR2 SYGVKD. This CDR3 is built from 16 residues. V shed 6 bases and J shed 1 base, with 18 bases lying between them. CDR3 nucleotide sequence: TGTGCCATCAGCGATCCCGTCGTAGAGATTAACTATGGCTACACCTTC. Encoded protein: CAISDPVVEINYGYTF.

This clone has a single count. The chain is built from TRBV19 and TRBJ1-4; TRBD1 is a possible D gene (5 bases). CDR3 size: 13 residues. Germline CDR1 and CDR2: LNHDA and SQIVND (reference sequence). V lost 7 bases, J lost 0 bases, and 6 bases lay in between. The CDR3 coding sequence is TGTGCCAGTAAGGGGACAACTAATGAAAAACTGTTTTTT. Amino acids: CASKGTTNEKLFF.

The CDR3 coding sequence is TGCGCCAGCAGCACCTGGACAGGGGAAGAGACCCAGTACTTC. Protein: CASSTWTGEETQYF. The chain is built from TRBV5-1 and TRBJ2-5; 9 nucleotides align to TRBD1. Germline V CDR1 and CDR2: SGHRS, YFSETQ. The CDR3 loop spans 14 amino acids. Germline trimming cut 4 bases from V and 3 bases from J; bases unmatched to any gene: 4.

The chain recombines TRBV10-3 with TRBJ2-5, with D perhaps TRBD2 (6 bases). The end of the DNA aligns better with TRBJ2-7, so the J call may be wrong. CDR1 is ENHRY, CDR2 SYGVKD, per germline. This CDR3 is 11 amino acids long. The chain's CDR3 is CAGGSPYEQYF. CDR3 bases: TGTGCTGGGGGGAGTCCCTACGAGCAGTACTTC.

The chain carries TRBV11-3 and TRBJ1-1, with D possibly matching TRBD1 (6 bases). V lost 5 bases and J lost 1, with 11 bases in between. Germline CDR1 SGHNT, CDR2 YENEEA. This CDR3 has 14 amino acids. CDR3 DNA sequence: TGTGCCAGCAGCCCGCCGACAGGGAACACTGAAGCTTTCTTT. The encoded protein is CASSPPTGNTEAFF.

The CDR3 bases are TGTGCCAGCATCCGGGGACTAGCGGGGGCCTACGAGCAGTACTTC. This translates into CASIRGLAGAYEQYF. The chain couples TRBV2 to TRBJ2-7; 14 bases line up with TRBD2. Looked up from germline, CDR1 is SNHLY and CDR2 is FYNNEI. The CDR3 is made up of 15 amino acids. V trimming: 7 bases; J trimming: 2 bases; junction bases outside the gene matches: 4.

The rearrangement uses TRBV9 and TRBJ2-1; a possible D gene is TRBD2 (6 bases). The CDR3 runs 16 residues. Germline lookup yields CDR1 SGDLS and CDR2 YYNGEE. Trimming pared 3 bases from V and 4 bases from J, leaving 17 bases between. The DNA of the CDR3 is TGTGCCAGCAGCGCAGAGCCGGGACTCGGTTACAATGAGCAGTTCTTC. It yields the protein CASSAEPGLGYNEQFF.

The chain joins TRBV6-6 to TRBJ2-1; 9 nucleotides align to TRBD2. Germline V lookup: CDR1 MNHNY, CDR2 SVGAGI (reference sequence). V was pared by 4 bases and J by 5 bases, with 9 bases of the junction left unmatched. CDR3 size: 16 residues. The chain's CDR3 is CASSSHSGSRDNEQFF. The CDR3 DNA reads TGTGCCAGCAGTTCCCATAGCGGGAGTCGGGACAATGAGCAGTTCTTC.

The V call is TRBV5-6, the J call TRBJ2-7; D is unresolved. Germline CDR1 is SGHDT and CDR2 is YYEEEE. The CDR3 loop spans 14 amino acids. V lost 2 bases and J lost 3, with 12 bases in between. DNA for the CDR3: TGTGCCAGCAGCTTCCCAGGTAAAAGCTACGAGCAGTACTTC. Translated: CASSFPGKSYEQYF.

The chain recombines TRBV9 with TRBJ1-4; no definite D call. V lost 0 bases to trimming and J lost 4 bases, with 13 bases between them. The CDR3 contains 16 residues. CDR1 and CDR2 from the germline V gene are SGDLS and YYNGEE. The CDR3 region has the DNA TGTGCCAGCAGCGTAGGCGCCTCTCACTTTAATGAAAAACTGTTTTTT. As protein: CASSVGASHFNEKLFF.

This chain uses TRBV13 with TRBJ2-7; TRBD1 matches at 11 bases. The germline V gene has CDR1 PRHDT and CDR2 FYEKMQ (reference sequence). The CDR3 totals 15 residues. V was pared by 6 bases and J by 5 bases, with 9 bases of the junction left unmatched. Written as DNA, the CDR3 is TGTGCCAGCAGTTTGGACAGGGGGCTCAGGAACGAGCAGTACTTC. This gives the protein CASSLDRGLRNEQYF.

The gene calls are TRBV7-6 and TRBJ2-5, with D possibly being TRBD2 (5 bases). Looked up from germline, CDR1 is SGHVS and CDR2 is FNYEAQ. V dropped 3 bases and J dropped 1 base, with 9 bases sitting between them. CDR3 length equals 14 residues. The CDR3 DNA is TGTGCCAGCAGCTTCGGACTTTCCCAAGAGACCCAGTACTTC. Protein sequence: CASSFGLSQETQYF.

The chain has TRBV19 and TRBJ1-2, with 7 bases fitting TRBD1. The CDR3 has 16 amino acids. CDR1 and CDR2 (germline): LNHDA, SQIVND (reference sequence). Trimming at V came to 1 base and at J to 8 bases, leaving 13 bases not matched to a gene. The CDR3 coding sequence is TGTGCCAGTAGTATAGGGAACCTCGACAGGGCAGGAGGCTACACCTTC. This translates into CASSIGNLDRAGGYTF.

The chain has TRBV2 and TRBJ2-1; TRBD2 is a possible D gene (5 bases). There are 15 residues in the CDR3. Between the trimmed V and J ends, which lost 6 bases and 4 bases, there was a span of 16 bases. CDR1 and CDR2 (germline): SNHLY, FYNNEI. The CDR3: CASRGPGSPYNEQFF. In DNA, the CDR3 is TGTGCCAGCAGGGGCCCGGGATCCCCTTACAATGAGCAGTTCTTC.

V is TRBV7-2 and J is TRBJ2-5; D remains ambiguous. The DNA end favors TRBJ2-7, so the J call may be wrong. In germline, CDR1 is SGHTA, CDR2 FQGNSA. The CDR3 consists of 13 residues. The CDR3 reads CASSLGRYYEQYF. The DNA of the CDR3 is TGTGCCAGCAGCTTAGGCCGGTACTACGAGCAGTACTTC.

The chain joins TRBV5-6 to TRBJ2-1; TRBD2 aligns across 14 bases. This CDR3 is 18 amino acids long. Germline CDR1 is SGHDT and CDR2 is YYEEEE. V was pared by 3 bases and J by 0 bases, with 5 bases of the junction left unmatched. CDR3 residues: CASSWGLAGVSSYNEQFF. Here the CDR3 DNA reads TGTGCCAGCAGCTGGGGACTAGCGGGGGTGAGCTCCTACAATGAGCAGTTCTTC.

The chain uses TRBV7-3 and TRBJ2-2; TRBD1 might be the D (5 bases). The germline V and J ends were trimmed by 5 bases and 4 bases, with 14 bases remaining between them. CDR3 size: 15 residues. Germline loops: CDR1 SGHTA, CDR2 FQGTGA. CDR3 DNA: TGTGCCAGCAGCCAGGACATTCAGGGCACCGGGGAGCTGTTTTTT. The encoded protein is CASSQDIQGTGELFF.

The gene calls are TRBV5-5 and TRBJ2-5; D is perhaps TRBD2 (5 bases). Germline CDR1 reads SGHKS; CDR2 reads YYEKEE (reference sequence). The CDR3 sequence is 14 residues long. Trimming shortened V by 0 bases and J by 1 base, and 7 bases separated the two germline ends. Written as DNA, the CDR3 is TGTGCCAGCAGCTTGGTGGACTTCCAAGAGACCCAGTACTTC. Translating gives CASSLVDFQETQYF. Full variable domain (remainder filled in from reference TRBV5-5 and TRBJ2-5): DAGVTQSPTHLIKTRGQQVTLRCSPISGHKSVSWYQQVLGQGPQFIFQYYEKEERGRGNFPDRFSARQFPNYSSELNVNALLLGDSALYLCASSLVDFQETQYFGPGTRLLVL.

The CDR3 here is CSVTKGMSSGANVLTF. CDR3 in DNA: TGCAGCGTCACTAAGGGGATGAGCTCTGGGGCCAACGTCCTGACTTTC. The chain employs TRBV29-1 and TRBJ2-6; D is perhaps TRBD1 (5 bases). This CDR3 has 16 residues. V lost 6 bases, J lost 0 bases, and 15 bases lay in between. Germline-derived CDR1 and CDR2 are SQVTM and ANQGSEA.

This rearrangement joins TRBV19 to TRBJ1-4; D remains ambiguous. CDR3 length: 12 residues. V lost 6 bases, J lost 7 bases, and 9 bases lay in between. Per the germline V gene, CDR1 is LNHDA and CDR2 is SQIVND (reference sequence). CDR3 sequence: CASSGGVEKLFF. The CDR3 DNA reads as TGTGCCAGTAGCGGCGGCGTTGAAAAACTGTTTTTT.

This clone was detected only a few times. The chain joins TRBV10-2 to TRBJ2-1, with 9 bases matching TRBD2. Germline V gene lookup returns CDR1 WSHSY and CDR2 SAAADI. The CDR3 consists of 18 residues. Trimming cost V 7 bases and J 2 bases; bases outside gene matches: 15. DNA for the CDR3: TGCGCCAGCATCAGTCCAGCGGGAGGATACCCCCCCTACAATGAGCAGTTCTTC. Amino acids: CASISPAGGYPPYNEQFF.

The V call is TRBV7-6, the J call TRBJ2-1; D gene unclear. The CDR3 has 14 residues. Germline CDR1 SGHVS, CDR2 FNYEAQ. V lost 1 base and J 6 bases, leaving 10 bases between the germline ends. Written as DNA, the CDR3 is TGTGCCAGCAGCTTAGGCGCGACTGTCAATGAGCAGTTCTTC. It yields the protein CASSLGATVNEQFF.

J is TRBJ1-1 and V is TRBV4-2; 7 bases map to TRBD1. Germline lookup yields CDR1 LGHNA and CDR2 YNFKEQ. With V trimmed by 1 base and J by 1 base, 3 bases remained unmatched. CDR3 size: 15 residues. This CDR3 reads CASSQGEGANTEAFF. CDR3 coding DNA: TGTGCCAGCAGCCAAGGTGAGGGGGCGAACACTGAAGCTTTCTTT.

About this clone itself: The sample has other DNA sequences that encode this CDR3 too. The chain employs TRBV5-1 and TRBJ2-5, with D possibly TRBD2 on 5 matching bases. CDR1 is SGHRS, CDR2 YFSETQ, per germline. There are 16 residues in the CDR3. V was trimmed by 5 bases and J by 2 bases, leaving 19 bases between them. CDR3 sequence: CASSGVKGSEQETQYF. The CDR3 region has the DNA TGCGCCAGCAGTGGGGTGAAAGGTAGCGAACAAGAGACCCAGTACTTC.